A selection of T cell receptor beta chains follows, all from one sample in a study of T cell repertoires in cytomegalovirus infection. One entry per CDR3 protein, called by TCRdb with MiXCR from the reads. There are 750,000 to 900,000 distinct CDR3 sequences in the sample; 25% to 35% occur only once, and about an eighth lies in the top ten. Their antigens remain unidentified. Sequencing was performed on cultured CD8+ T cells from PBMCs, taken from culture after CMV antigen stimulation. These receptors all stem from a human donor in good health (CMV status not recorded). Some clones in this sample may be carry-over from other donors' samples. Both conserved end residues are part of each CDR3.

j_call: TRBJ1-5
v_call: TRBV18
cdr3_aa: CASSPGIGGRNQPQHF

j_call: TRBJ2-2
v_call: TRBV7-6
cdr3_aa: CASSLARQGTGELFF

j_call: TRBJ1-1
v_call: TRBV7-8
cdr3_aa: CASSVDGGMNTEAFF

j_call: TRBJ1-4
v_call: TRBV5-8
cdr3_aa: CASRPDSATNEKLFF

j_call: TRBJ1-5
v_call: TRBV27
cdr3_aa: CASSLLGGRGQPQHF

j_call: TRBJ2-2
v_call: TRBV4-1
cdr3_aa: CASSQSRTGINTGELFF

j_call: TRBJ2-1
v_call: TRBV11-2
cdr3_aa: CASSRPAFTTDYNEQFF

j_call: TRBJ1-2
v_call: TRBV7-9
cdr3_aa: CASSAAQDRAYGYTF

j_call: TRBJ1-2
v_call: TRBV13
cdr3_aa: CASSPSPGDYGYTF

j_call: TRBJ1-1
v_call: TRBV7-9
cdr3_aa: CASSPHQTEAFF

j_call: TRBJ1-1
v_call: TRBV12-3/TRBV12-4
cdr3_aa: CASSSEGAGTEAFF

j_call: TRBJ2-1
v_call: TRBV7-9
cdr3_aa: CASSLASGGMHEQFF

j_call: TRBJ2-1
v_call: TRBV20-1
cdr3_aa: CSARDQKLTPYNEQFF

j_call: TRBJ2-1
v_call: TRBV4-1
cdr3_aa: CASSHGFEQFF

j_call: TRBJ1-6
v_call: TRBV27
cdr3_aa: CASSPGHLFSPLHF

j_call: TRBJ2-5
v_call: TRBV7-9
cdr3_aa: CASSPRTGEYQETQYF

j_call: TRBJ1-2
v_call: TRBV18
cdr3_aa: CASSLGTPLMSYTF

j_call: TRBJ1-5
v_call: TRBV19
cdr3_aa: CASSIERDVLNNQPQHF

j_call: TRBJ2-1
v_call: TRBV28
cdr3_aa: CTSSFPTRTTGLIYNEQFF

j_call: TRBJ2-5
v_call: TRBV7-9
cdr3_aa: CASSPSLETQYF

j_call: TRBJ2-1
v_call: TRBV12-3/TRBV12-4
cdr3_aa: CASSLQRQGIYNEQFF

j_call: TRBJ1-5
v_call: TRBV28
cdr3_aa: CASSRKLATVGYNQPQHF

j_call: TRBJ2-3
v_call: TRBV5-1
cdr3_aa: CASSSAAVRVADTQYF

j_call: TRBJ1-1
v_call: TRBV9
cdr3_aa: CASSVEQRNTEAFF

j_call: TRBJ2-4
v_call: TRBV12-3/TRBV12-4
cdr3_aa: CASSFRTGRENIQYF

j_call: TRBJ2-5
v_call: TRBV11-2
cdr3_aa: CASSLHTETQYF

j_call: TRBJ1-4
v_call: TRBV2
cdr3_aa: CASNWEAGQGVGEKLFF

j_call: TRBJ1-6
v_call: TRBV3-1
cdr3_aa: CASSQVGQGGSPLHF

j_call: TRBJ1-1
v_call: TRBV7-8
cdr3_aa: CASSWAGGNTEAFF

j_call: TRBJ2-2
v_call: TRBV27
cdr3_aa: CASSKAGVGELFF

j_call: TRBJ2-7
v_call: TRBV12-3/TRBV12-4
cdr3_aa: CASSLGSHEQYF

j_call: TRBJ2-2
v_call: TRBV28
cdr3_aa: CASSSLGPITGELFF

j_call: TRBJ2-1
v_call: TRBV4-1
cdr3_aa: CASSQVLRGDEQFF

j_call: TRBJ1-1
v_call: TRBV7-6
cdr3_aa: CASLNGQGRAEAFF

j_call: TRBJ2-7
v_call: TRBV7-9
cdr3_aa: CASSFPLGTGGKEQYF

j_call: TRBJ2-5
v_call: TRBV5-1
cdr3_aa: CASSLRGGLGETQYF

j_call: TRBJ2-1
v_call: TRBV12-3/TRBV12-4
cdr3_aa: CASRHPGANEQFF

j_call: TRBJ2-7
v_call: TRBV10-3
cdr3_aa: CAISEPTGLEQYF

j_call: TRBJ2-7
v_call: TRBV7-9
cdr3_aa: CASSPLTSGPYEQYF

j_call: TRBJ1-5
v_call: TRBV7-8
cdr3_aa: CASSLSGRGNQPQHF

j_call: TRBJ1-4
v_call: TRBV7-9
cdr3_aa: CASSPRDREYEKLFF

j_call: TRBJ2-3
v_call: TRBV7-8
cdr3_aa: CASSLGVAGGPDTQYF

j_call: TRBJ2-5
v_call: TRBV10-3
cdr3_aa: CAISESVMRGEQETQYF

j_call: TRBJ2-7
v_call: TRBV12-5
cdr3_aa: CASGPGTARPYEQYF

j_call: TRBJ2-5
v_call: TRBV7-8
cdr3_aa: CASSEKVEEETQYF

j_call: TRBJ1-1
v_call: TRBV19
cdr3_aa: CASSWANTEAFF

j_call: TRBJ1-2
v_call: TRBV6-4
cdr3_aa: CASSDSADRGRTQGYTF

j_call: TRBJ1-5
v_call: TRBV27
cdr3_aa: CASSGTEGAQPQHF

j_call: TRBJ1-1
v_call: TRBV7-8
cdr3_aa: CASMKGLGRVAEAFF

j_call: TRBJ2-5
v_call: TRBV13
cdr3_aa: CASSPFWETQYF

j_call: TRBJ2-1
v_call: TRBV10-3
cdr3_aa: CAIAERGSHSYNEQFF

j_call: TRBJ2-1
v_call: TRBV18
cdr3_aa: CASSPGQGGPEQFF

j_call: TRBJ2-5
v_call: TRBV7-2
cdr3_aa: CASSLAQGSGETQYF

j_call: TRBJ1-1
v_call: TRBV27
cdr3_aa: CASSLSWGALGNTEAFF

j_call: TRBJ1-1
v_call: TRBV5-6
cdr3_aa: CASSPLMGTEAFF

j_call: TRBJ2-5
v_call: TRBV2
cdr3_aa: CASSTERDREETQYF

j_call: TRBJ2-4
v_call: TRBV10-3
cdr3_aa: CAISESPGLDIQYF